The 30 T cell receptor beta chains in this list originate from one sample, sequenced in a study of cytomegalovirus exposure and HLA in healthy donors. The PCR was carried out with 60 Vbeta primers and 13 Jbeta primers. Clones were sequenced by immunoSEQ multiplex PCR, and TCRdb holds only the in-frame ones, with some missing. The sample contains under 200,000 clones, around 80% of which appear only once. Sequenced input: PBMCs. The receptor set was obtained from a male donor in good health and CMV-seropositive.

This chain's CDR3 is CASSAGLAGAEQFF. DNA of the CDR3: TGTGCCAGCAGTGCGGGACTAGCGGGAGCTGAGCAGTTCTTC. The chain carries TRBV27 and TRBJ2-1, with 14 bases identical to TRBD2. Germline V gene lookup returns CDR1 MNHEY and CDR2 SMNVEV (reference sequence). This CDR3 region has 14 residues. The ends lost 5 bases at V and 9 bases at J; junction bases unmatched: 3.

This chain uses TRBV11-3 with TRBJ1-2; D gene ambiguous. The CDR3 contains 15 residues. V lost 1 base, J lost 0 bases, and 9 bases lay in between. Germline values: CDR1 SGHNT, CDR2 YENEEA. CDR3 coding DNA: TGTGCCAGCAGCTTAGGAGGCGAAGCTAACTATGGCTACACCTTC. Encoded protein: CASSLGGEANYGYTF.

This sequence joins TRBV6-5 and TRBJ2-7; TRBD1 is a possible D gene (5 bases). CDR3 length equals 14 residues. Deletions cut 1 base from V and 4 bases from J, with 11 bases between. Germline V gene data show CDR1 as MNHEY and CDR2 as SVGAGI. The CDR3 is CASSYLPGSYEQYF. CDR3 coding DNA: TGTGCCAGCAGTTACTTGCCAGGGTCGTACGAGCAGTACTTC.

The chain combines TRBV28 with TRBJ2-1; tentative D call: TRBD2 (6 bases). The V end was cut by 6 bases, the J end by 8 bases, with 17 bases between. CDR1 and CDR2 (germline): MDHEN, SYDVKM. The CDR3 runs to 14 residues. CDR3 bases: TGTGCCAGCAGAACAGTAATGGGACTCGATGAGCAGTTCTTC. Translating it yields CASRTVMGLDEQFF.

This chain uses TRBV14 with TRBJ1-1, with D hard to call. The V gene's germline CDR1 is SGHDN and CDR2 FVKESK. The V end was cut by 4 bases, the J end by 4 bases, with 10 bases between. This CDR3 has 13 residues. CDR3 nucleotide sequence: TGTGCCAGCAGCCCCGGGAGTCTCACTGAAGCTTTCTTT. It codes for CASSPGSLTEAFF.

This chain connects TRBV28 to TRBJ1-4; 7 bases are shared with TRBD1. Germline lookup yields CDR1 MDHEN and CDR2 SYDVKM. The CDR3 totals 15 residues. The V segment lost 5 bases and the J segment 8 bases; nucleotides outside the gene matches: 11. CDR3 sequence reads: CASSPSDRVQEKLFF. CDR3 sequence (DNA): TGTGCCAGCAGTCCATCTGACAGGGTTCAGGAAAAACTGTTTTTT.

This clone has only one observation. This chain connects TRBV11-3 to TRBJ2-3; 9 nucleotides match TRBD2. Germline V CDR1 and CDR2: SGHNT, YENEEA. V lost 1 base to trimming and J lost 4 bases; unmatched junction nucleotides: 3. This CDR3 spans 15 amino acids. CDR3 in amino acids: CASSLGGRAPDTQYF. The CDR3 region has the DNA TGTGCCAGCAGCTTAGGCGGGAGGGCTCCAGATACGCAGTATTTT.

This chain uses TRBV28 with TRBJ2-7, with TRBD2 identical over 10 bases. With 6 bases clipped from V and 5 bases from J, the junction kept 7 bases outside the gene matches. CDR3 length: 14 residues. Per the germline V gene, CDR1 is MDHEN and CDR2 is SYDVKM. The CDR3 DNA sequence: TGTGCCAGCAGGCGAGCGGGAGGGCTGAACGAGCAGTACTTC. Amino acid sequence: CASRRAGGLNEQYF. Combining the CDR3 with reference TRBV28 and TRBJ2-7 gives the whole variable domain DVKVTQSSRYLVKRTGEKVFLECVQDMDHENMFWYRQDPGLGLRLIYFSYDVKMKEKGDIPEGYSVSREKKERFSLILESASTNQTSMYLCASRRAGGLNEQYFGPGTRLTVT.

The rearrangement uses TRBV27 and TRBJ2-7; D may be TRBD2 (5 bases). This CDR3 has 15 amino acids. The germline CDR1 and CDR2 sequences are MNHEY and SMNVEV (reference sequence). Trimming pared 7 bases from V and 2 bases from J, leaving 18 bases between. The CDR3 loop reads CASKGRTAIAYEQYF. In DNA, the CDR3 is TGTGCCAGCAAAGGACGGACTGCCATTGCCTACGAGCAGTACTTC.

The V call is TRBV29-1, the J call TRBJ1-2; D may be TRBD1 (6 bases). Germline V gene sequence: CDR1 SQVTM, CDR2 ANQGSEA. V gave up 6 bases and J gave up 6 bases, with 20 bases separating them. This CDR3 is 14 amino acids long. In nucleotides, the CDR3 is TGCAGCGTAGACTTAAGGCGGGGGCTTGATGGCTACACCTTC. Its translation is CSVDLRRGLDGYTF.

This chain links TRBV28 with TRBJ2-2, with D hard to call. CDR3 size: 14 residues. Deletions cut 2 bases from V and 9 bases from J, with 13 bases between. The germline CDR1 and CDR2 sequences are MDHEN and SYDVKM. As DNA, the CDR3 is TGTGCCAGCAGTTTAGCCCCGAGAAAGCGGGAGCTGTTTTTT. Translated: CASSLAPRKRELFF.

The rearrangement uses TRBV19 and TRBJ2-3; TRBD2 matches 15 bases. This CDR3 is 16 amino acids long. CDR1 and CDR2 (germline): LNHDA, SQIVND (reference sequence). The trim removed 6 bases at V and 6 bases at J, leaving 7 bases unmatched. DNA for the CDR3: TGTGCCAGTAGGACCGGACTAGCGGGAGGGTGGGATACGCAGTATTTT. Its translation is CASRTGLAGGWDTQYF.

The chain combines TRBV5-1 with TRBJ2-7; 11 nucleotides line up with TRBD1. Per germline, CDR1 SGHRS and CDR2 YFSETQ. The CDR3 runs to 15 residues. The trim removed 4 bases at V and 4 bases at J, leaving 7 bases unmatched. The CDR3 loop reads CASSTDRGRQYEQYF. DNA for the CDR3: TGCGCCAGCAGCACGGACAGGGGGCGTCAATACGAGCAGTACTTC.

The chain recombines TRBV6-1 with TRBJ1-1, with TRBD1 matching 7 bases. CDR1 and CDR2 from the germline V gene are MNHNS and SASEGT. V lost 4 bases, J lost 4 bases, and 6 bases stayed unmatched. This CDR3 has 14 residues. The CDR3 DNA sequence: TGTGCCAGCAGTGGACAGGGAGGTGGCACTGAAGCTTTCTTT. This gives the protein CASSGQGGGTEAFF.

This rearrangement joins TRBV9 to TRBJ2-1; possibly TRBD2 for D (6 bases). The length of the CDR3 is 13 residues. The germline V and J ends were trimmed by 6 bases and 7 bases, with 14 bases remaining between them. Germline V gene lookup returns CDR1 SGDLS and CDR2 YYNGEE. Here the CDR3 reads CASTETGGNEQFF. The CDR3 bases are TGTGCCAGCACCGAAACTGGAGGGAATGAGCAGTTCTTC.

The CDR3 DNA reads TGTGCCTGGAGTCTGGGCCTGGCGAGCTACGAGCAGTACTTC. As protein: CAWSLGLASYEQYF. The chain recombines TRBV30 with TRBJ2-7, with unresolved D. Germline assignment: CDR1 GTSNPN and CDR2 SVGIG (reference sequence). Deletions cut 2 bases from V and 3 bases from J, with 14 bases between. This CDR3 spans 14 amino acids.

This clone was seen a few times. V usage is TRBV5-4 and J usage is TRBJ2-1; 11 bases are a match to TRBD2. The V segment lost 4 bases and the J segment 9 bases; nucleotides outside the gene matches: 9. There are 15 residues in the CDR3. Germline V gene lookup returns CDR1 SGHNT and CDR2 YYREEE (reference sequence). The CDR3: CASSSLTSGVIEQFF. CDR3 bases: TGTGCCAGCAGCAGCCTGACTAGCGGGGTCATTGAGCAGTTCTTC. Drawing the rest from reference TRBV5-4 and TRBJ2-1, the complete variable domain is ETGVTQSPTHLIKTRGQQVTLRCSSQSGHNTVSWYQQALGQGPQFIFQYYREEENGRGNFPPRFSGLQFPNYSSELNVNALELDDSALYLCASSSLTSGVIEQFFGPGTRLTVL.

V gene TRBV30 combines with J gene TRBJ2-5, with TRBD2 matching 7 bases. The J call may be wrong; the DNA end is better matched by TRBJ2-7. This CDR3 has 14 amino acids. Germline lookup yields CDR1 GTSNPN and CDR2 SVGIG (reference sequence). The CDR3 sequence: CAWRWGGLAYEQYF. DNA of the CDR3: TGTGCCTGGAGGTGGGGGGGACTGGCCTACGAGCAGTACTTC.

The chain has TRBV10-3 and TRBJ2-2; D ambiguous. CDR3 size: 15 residues. V was trimmed by 6 bases and J by 1 base, leaving 12 bases between them. CDR1 is ENHRY and CDR2 is SYGVKD in the germline V gene. The DNA of the CDR3 is TGTGCCATCAGGGCGGAACCTGTGAACACCGGGGAGCTGTTTTTT. Its translation is CAIRAEPVNTGELFF.

The gene calls are TRBV27 and TRBJ2-1; 8 bases line up with TRBD2. Germline V gives CDR1 MNHEY, CDR2 SMNVEV (reference sequence). The trim removed 2 bases at V and 4 bases at J, leaving 4 bases unmatched. The CDR3 contains 15 residues. CDR3 loop: CASSLSGSSYNEQFF. CDR3 nucleotides: TGTGCCAGCAGTTTAAGCGGGAGTTCATACAATGAGCAGTTCTTC.

This clone showed up just once. V is TRBV5-1 and J is TRBJ2-5; maybe TRBD2 (5 bases). This CDR3 is 14 amino acids long. Trimming removed 3 bases at V and 5 bases at J, with 14 bases between. Germline assignment: CDR1 SGHRS and CDR2 YFSETQ. The CDR3 DNA is TGCGCCAGCAGCTCCCAAATGCCGGGGGAGACCCAGTACTTC. It encodes CASSSQMPGETQYF.

Turning to this clone: An end of the junction does not agree with germline; a read error may underlie this. This chain links TRBV7-9 with TRBJ1-1; D not certain. Germline V gene lookup returns CDR1 SEHNR and CDR2 FQNEAQ (reference sequence). This CDR3 region has 9 residues. In nucleotides, the CDR3 is TGTTCCAGCAGCTTACTCGCTTTCTTT. Protein: CSSSLLAFF.

In this sample, this clone turned up once. The chain combines TRBV10-3 with TRBJ2-5; D is undetermined. Per germline, CDR1 ENHRY and CDR2 SYGVKD. The CDR3 contains 13 residues. Between the trimmed V and J ends, which lost 6 bases and 0 bases, there was a span of 8 bases. For the CDR3, the DNA is TGTGCCATCAGGGCGGAACACCAAGAGACCCAGTACTTC. This encodes CAIRAEHQETQYF.

Concerning this clone itself: The junction and the germline gene differ at one end; a read error may be behind it. The genes are TRBV7-9 and TRBJ1-2; TRBD1 aligns across 7 bases. Germline V gene lookup returns CDR1 SEHNR and CDR2 FQNEAQ (reference sequence). The CDR3 extends over 13 amino acids. The CDR3 region is CSSRSGTVYGYTF. The CDR3 DNA sequence: TGTTCCAGCAGATCCGGGACAGTGTATGGCTACACCTTC.

The CDR3 loop is CAWSEVEGTEAFF. In nucleotides, the CDR3 is TGTGCCTGGAGTGAAGTGGAGGGAACTGAAGCTTTCTTT. The rearrangement joins TRBV30 to TRBJ1-1; D gene unclear. CDR3 length: 13 amino acids. CDR1 is GTSNPN and CDR2 is SVGIG in the germline V gene (reference sequence). The V end was cut by 1 base, the J end by 5 bases, with 11 bases between.

V usage is TRBV6-1 and J usage is TRBJ2-6; D is possibly TRBD1 (5 bases). CDR1 and CDR2 (germline): MNHNS, SASEGT. The CDR3 runs 13 residues. Trimming shortened V by 9 bases and J by 1 base, and 7 bases separated the two germline ends. CDR3 sequence (DNA): TGTGCCAGTCACAGGTCTGGGGCCAACGTCCTGACTTTC. Protein product: CASHRSGANVLTF.

The gene calls are TRBV18 and TRBJ2-5, with D possibly being TRBD1 (6 bases). The ends were cut back, 1 base at V and 3 bases at J, with 15 bases in the middle. The CDR3 totals 16 residues. Germline V gene lookup returns CDR1 KGHSH and CDR2 LQKENI. CDR3: CASSPLAGQNKETQYF. CDR3 nucleotides: TGTGCCAGCTCACCACTCGCTGGACAGAACAAAGAGACCCAGTACTTC.

V and J are TRBV4-2 and TRBJ2-7; weak D call: TRBD2 (5 bases). The CDR3 length is 13 residues. Germline-derived CDR1 and CDR2 are LGHNA and YNFKEQ. CDR3 nucleotide sequence: TGTGCTGCAGGCGGGTCTACCACCTACGAGCAGTACTTC. It codes for CAAGGSTTYEQYF.

Concerning this clone: This probably arose from a read error, given a far larger clone one base away. This rearrangement joins TRBV5-6 to TRBJ2-1; 7 bases are a match to TRBD2. This CDR3 comprises 16 residues. Trimming at V came to 7 bases and at J to 7 bases, leaving 17 bases not matched to a gene. The V gene's germline CDR1 is SGHDT and CDR2 YYEEEE. The CDR3 coding sequence is TGTGCCAGCCTACGTCTTCGGACTAGTCTTGGAAATGAGCAGTTCTTC. This translates into CASLRLRTSLGNEQFF.

The table lists this clone with a count of one. Germline is not matched at one junction end, which may reflect a read error. The V call is TRBV7-9, the J call TRBJ1-2; 7 bases align to TRBD1. Germline V gives CDR1 SEHNR, CDR2 FQNEAQ (reference sequence). CDR3 length: 16 residues. This CDR3 is CSSSSAGQDLNYGYTF. The CDR3 nucleotides read TGTTCCAGCAGCTCAGCAGGACAGGATCTGAACTATGGCTACACCTTC. Combining the CDR3 with reference TRBV7-9 and TRBJ1-2 gives the whole variable domain DTGVSQNPRHKITKRGQNVTFRCDPISEHNRLYWYRQTLGQGPEFLTYFQNEAQLEKSRLLSDRFSAERPKGSFSTLEIQRTEQGDSAMYLCSSSSAGQDLNYGYTFGSGTRLTVV.